Sequencing of this TCR beta chain was carried out in a study of blood T cell repertoires in COVID-19. On the study more broadly: Samples came from the United States, Italy and Spain, spanning acute and convalescent COVID-19. T cells, B-cell-depleted T cells, or PBMCs provided the cDNA or gDNA that served as material.

The authors' processing: Reference gene primers were amplified, and this amplification served to estimate nucleated cell counts. Method: immunoSEQ multiplex PCR; TCRdb's copy keeps in-frame clones and lacks some. V, J and clone size derive from that table, while D and trimming were established from the DNA sequence. The data show about 35,000 clones, with more than 75% seen just once and about 42% held by the top ten. V was shortened by 3 bases and J by 3 bases, with 15 bases between the two germline ends. CDR3 size: 15 residues. CDR1 is LNHDA and CDR2 is SQIVND in the germline V gene (reference sequence).

The gene calls are TRBV19 and TRBJ2-7; D perhaps matches TRBD1 (6 bases). The sequencing input was peripheral blood. The clonotype comes from a man older than 75 with active or convalescent COVID-19. CDR3 in DNA: TGTGCCAGTAGTATGGGGGCAGGGCTATACTACGAGCAGTACTTC. Translation gives CASSMGAGLYYEQYF. The variable domain in full, completed from reference TRBV19 and TRBJ2-7, reads DGGITQSPKYLFRKEGQNVTLSCEQNLNHDAMYWYRQDPGQGLRLIYYSQIVNDFQKGDIAEGYSVSREKKESFPLTVTSAQKNPTAFYLCASSMGAGLYYEQYFGPGTRLTVT.